This T cell receptor (beta chain) was observed in a study of blood T cell repertoires in COVID-19. This clone was counted many times. Repertoires were generated with immunoSEQ multiplex PCR, while TCRdb's copy carries only in-frame clones and drops some. The sample includes some 240,000 clones, 86% of them seen just once. The CDR3 totals 17 residues. J lost 4 bases, V lost 2 bases, and 11 bases had no gene match. The germline V gene has CDR1 LGHDT and CDR2 YNNKEL (reference sequence). The V and J genes are TRBV3-1 (or the pseudogene TRBV3-2) and TRBJ2-3; 8 bases agree with TRBD1. The clonotype originates from a woman in her thirties or forties with acute COVID-19. Sequences were obtained from PBMCs or T cells enriched from blood (not recorded which). CDR3 sequence (DNA): TGTGCCAGCAGCCAATACACTGCAGGGGGCGGATCAGATACGCAGTATTTT. As protein: CASSQYTAGGGSDTQYF.